This T cell receptor beta chain was sequenced during a study of shared clonotypes between healthy human individuals. General study results and limits: Generation of non-shared clonotypes was less probable than generation of clonotypes shared by all four donors. Rarefaction revealed incomplete sorted-subset sequencing despite large depth.

For this clone: Antigen specificity is unknown.

Replicate PCRs run on sorted subsets employed 200 ng DNA, tens of thousands of T cell genomes. Original data processing: There were no quality scores in the junction-only immunoSEQ sequences, so filtering differed. The protocol was immunoSEQ multiplex PCR, while the TCRdb copy is restricted to in-frame clones and leaves out a portion. V and J calls and clone size are given by that table; D and trimming were obtained from the DNA. The table includes around 1,900,000 clones, 80% to 95% detected once. Terminally differentiated effector memory CD45RA+ cells were excluded by CCR7 positive selection of CD45RO-negative cells. V lost 7 bases and J lost 5, with 19 bases in between. The CDR3 has 15 amino acids. The germline V gene has CDR1 MNHNS and CDR2 SASEGT.

The receptor was derived from a man younger than 35 in good health. Some clones in this sample may be carry-over from other donors' samples. The J gene is TRBJ2-3, the V gene TRBV6-1; D gene uncertain. Sequenced sample: naive CD8+ T cells from PBMCs. This CDR3 is CASIPAARYIDTQYF. The CDR3 bases are TGTGCCAGCATTCCCGCGGCTAGGTACATAGATACGCAGTATTTT.